What follows are 14 T cell receptor beta chains derived from one specimen sequenced in a study of T-cell reconstitution after alpha-beta-depleted transplantation in children. Unique molecular identifiers tagged the TCRbeta library. One entry per CDR3 protein results from TCRdb running MiXCR on the PCR reads. The table records about 600,000 distinct CDR3 sequences, 20% to 25% of them present only once. This specimen consisted of PBMCs, mostly from graft donor cells, obtained 360 days after TCRalphabeta/CD19-depleted stem cell transplant. The receptors derive from a boy under three years old who had a stem cell transplant for acute myeloid leukemia, so the T cells may come from the graft donor.

The table lists this clonotype with many counts. This sequence joins TRBV28 and TRBJ1-2; maybe TRBD1 (5 bases). Looked up from germline, CDR1 is MDHEN and CDR2 is SYDVKM. This CDR3 is 14 amino acids long. V lost 3 bases to trimming and J lost 2 bases, with 10 bases between them. CDR3 DNA sequence: TGTGCCAGCAGTTTTGTAGGGGACAACTATGGCTACACCTTC. Encoded protein: CASSFVGDNYGYTF.

This clonotype appeared many times. The chain joins TRBV5-5 to TRBJ2-3; D gene ambiguous. CDR3 length: 10 amino acids. Germline-derived CDR1 and CDR2 are SGHKS and YYEKEE (reference sequence). V was pared by 0 bases and J by 11 bases, with 4 bases between. In DNA, the CDR3 is TGTGCCAGCAGCTTGGAGAGGCAGTATTTT. Protein: CASSLERQYF.

The V and J genes are TRBV5-1 and TRBJ2-5; 8 bases agree with TRBD2. CDR3 length equals 15 residues. Losses at the gene ends were 2 bases for V and 4 bases for J; bases not matched to a gene: 7. CDR1 is SGHRS, CDR2 YFSETQ, per germline. The CDR3 sequence is CASSFPGLGPETQYF. CDR3 nucleotide sequence: TGCGCCAGCAGCTTTCCGGGACTAGGACCAGAGACCCAGTACTTC. Based on the CDR3 plus reference TRBV5-1 and TRBJ2-5, the full variable domain is KAGVTQTPRYLIKTRGQQVTLSCSPISGHRSVSWYQQTPGQGLQFLFEYFSETQRNKGNFPGRFSGRQFSNSRSEMNVSTLELGDSALYLCASSFPGLGPETQYFGPGTRLLVL.

This clonotype was detected many times. The rearrangement joins TRBV7-9 to TRBJ2-3, with D uncertain. Germline CDR1 reads SEHNR; CDR2 reads FQNEAQ (reference sequence). V lost 10 bases and J 4 bases, leaving 12 bases between the germline ends. The CDR3 covers 12 residues. DNA of the CDR3: TGTGCCATACAATCGGGTGCAGATACGCAGTATTTT. Its translation: CAIQSGADTQYF.

This clonotype was detected a few times. This chain uses TRBV12-3 or TRBV12-4 with TRBJ1-5; the D is unclear. Trimming pared 4 bases from V and 3 bases from J, leaving 10 bases between. This CDR3 is 14 amino acids long. The CDR3 bases are TGTGCCAGCAGTTCACCGGGCTTCAATCAGCCCCAGCATTTT. It specifies CASSSPGFNQPQHF.

The gene calls are TRBV11-2 and TRBJ2-2, with TRBD2 as a possible D gene (7 bases). The germline gives CDR1 SGHAT, CDR2 FQNNGV. This CDR3 has 15 residues. Between the trimmed V and J ends, which lost 7 bases and 1 base, there was a span of 13 bases. The CDR3 DNA follows: TGTGCCAGCACCCGGGGGGCCTGGAACACCGGGGAGCTGTTTTTT. Amino acid sequence: CASTRGAWNTGELFF.

V usage is TRBV5-1 and J usage is TRBJ2-5; 10 bases fit TRBD2. Germline V gives CDR1 SGHRS, CDR2 YFSETQ. The J segment lost 1 base and the V segment lost 2 bases, leaving 8 bases of the junction unmatched. CDR3 length: 17 amino acids. Here the CDR3 DNA reads TGCGCCAGCAGCTTACGAGGCGCTAGCGGGGGCCAAGAGACCCAGTACTTC. Its protein is CASSLRGASGGQETQYF.

This clonotype was seen only a few times. The V gene is TRBV27, the J gene TRBJ2-3; no clear D gene. The CDR3 length is 14 residues. The germline V gene has CDR1 MNHEY and CDR2 SMNVEV (reference sequence). V was trimmed by 2 bases and J by 1 base, leaving 7 bases between them. The CDR3 loop is CASSLNRGTDTQYF. The CDR3 bases are TGTGCCAGCAGTTTAAACCGGGGCACAGATACGCAGTATTTT.

Ten or more counts support this clonotype. The rearrangement links TRBV4-1 to TRBJ2-2; possible D gene TRBD2, 5 bases. CDR3 size: 16 residues. V was clipped by 0 bases and J by 1 base, with 9 bases between them. Germline CDR1 MGHRA, CDR2 YSYEKL. CDR3: CASSQDTGRNTGELFF. The CDR3 DNA sequence: TGCGCCAGCAGCCAAGATACGGGGAGGAACACCGGGGAGCTGTTTTTT.

This clonotype appeared a few times. The CDR3, as DNA: TGTGCCAGCAGCCAAGCTAGTATTCACGGGGGCGGCGAGCAGTTCTTC. Protein sequence: CASSQASIHGGGEQFF. The chain has TRBV3-1 and TRBJ2-1, with D perhaps being TRBD1 or TRBD2 (6 bases each). The CDR3 consists of 16 residues. Looked up from germline, CDR1 is LGHDT and CDR2 is YNNKEL (reference sequence). Deletions cut 1 base from V and 10 bases from J, with 20 bases between.

This clonotype occurred a few times. The chain couples TRBV7-2 to TRBJ2-5; 7 positions match TRBD2. The germline gives CDR1 SGHTA, CDR2 FQGNSA. Trimming at V came to 2 bases and at J to 0 bases, leaving 6 bases not matched to a gene. This CDR3 has 16 amino acids. The CDR3 DNA follows: TGTGCCAGCAGCTTAAGCGGGATGTTCGACCAAGAGACCCAGTACTTC. Residues: CASSLSGMFDQETQYF.

This clonotype was seen a handful of times. V and J are TRBV18 and TRBJ2-1; possibly TRBD2 for D (6 bases). Germline V lookup: CDR1 KGHSH, CDR2 LQKENI. Trimming pared 6 bases from V and 0 bases from J, leaving 12 bases between. The CDR3 totals 15 residues. The CDR3 protein is CASSNRGGSYNEQFF. The CDR3 DNA sequence: TGTGCCAGCTCCAATAGGGGAGGCTCCTACAATGAGCAGTTCTTC.

This clonotype has a count of ten or more. The V and J genes are TRBV4-3 and TRBJ2-5, with TRBD1 matching over 7 bases. The CDR3 is 15 residues long. Trimming removed 0 bases from V and 4 bases from J; junction bases left unmatched: 5. Looked up from germline, CDR1 is LGHNA and CDR2 is YSLEER. The CDR3 reads CASSQDRDRGETQYF. CDR3 DNA: TGCGCCAGCAGCCAAGACCGGGACAGAGGAGAGACCCAGTACTTC.

The chain uses TRBV4-2 and TRBJ2-3, with TRBD2 matching over 10 bases. This CDR3 has 15 residues. V lost 1 base to trimming and J lost 3 bases; unmatched junction nucleotides: 1. CDR1 LGHNA and CDR2 YNFKEQ come from the germline V gene. Here the CDR3 reads CASSQVSGRTDTQYF. The CDR3 DNA reads as TGTGCCAGCAGCCAAGTTAGCGGGAGGACAGATACGCAGTATTTT.